This T cell receptor beta chain was retrieved from a study of T cell responses to AZD1222 COVID-19 vaccine (dated by TCRdb to about 2021). For the wider study: A total of roughly 240 trial participants underwent TCR sequencing, of whom some 210 received two doses of AZD1222 and roughly 25 received two doses of the MenACWY control vaccine. Trial participants were enrolled by age into 18-55, 56-69 and 70-plus year subgroups, with about 150, 28 and 57 TCR-sequenced participants respectively. General findings and caveats noted by the study authors: No day 14 peak-response samples were available, so repertoires were characterized only after the peak T cell response. After two AZD1222 doses, both the breadth and the depth of spike-specific TCRs were significantly higher than at day 0 and than in MenACWY recipients. Vaccine-associated CD4 TCRs spanned the whole spike protein, with dominant responses in regions 160-218 and 743-854. Participants were mostly white British and included more females than males, and it was suggested by the authors that clonal diversity may have been underestimated. The 56-69-year group was small, and its depth increase did not reach significance, likely because of low power. Conclusions about previously exposed vaccinees were limited because only a handful of AZD1222 recipients were SARS-CoV-2 seropositive at baseline. Reportedly, almost half of the unique spike-specific TCRs recognized epitopes lying outside the regions that are mutated in the B.1.351 and B.1.1.7 variants.

The CDR3 regions of human TCRbeta chains were subjected to immunosequencing. As for the original processing: TCRs in the repertoires were matched against a reference library of SARS-CoV-2-specific TCRs that had been generated with the MIRA antigen-specificity platform. Breadth was defined as the fraction of unique TCRs that were SARS-CoV-2-associated, and depth was defined as the fraction of total T cells that were SARS-CoV-2-associated. Using the MIRA data, every spike-specific TCR was mapped to the spike region that the TCR reacted to and assigned to either a CD4 or a CD8 class. Log10-transformed breadth and depth values were compared by one-way ANOVA with Sidak's multiple comparisons tests. Entries here come from immuneACCESS through TCRdb and include only in-frame sequences with V and J called. Some clones fail to appear in such tables; in the studies checked, an unresolved V gene covers under half of the shortfall, and the cause of the remainder is unknown. From that table come the V and J calls and clone size; the DNA was used to work out D and trimming. This sample gives some 130,000 clones in total; about 90% of them show up just once. Jointly, the top ten make up roughly a sixth of the sample.

The sample's time point label, in plain terms: baseline before first vaccination. This specimen's treatment or condition label, interpreted: meningococcal conjugate vaccine given as trial control. Samples from vaccinated people were obtained from the UK trials COV001 and COV002, which included a single-blind randomized controlled phase 2/3 trial of AZD1222 (ChAdOx1 nCoV-19) in healthy adults. For TCRbeta chain sequencing, PBMC samples were collected from trial participants at day 0 and at day 28 after the second dose. Reading the germline V gene gives CDR1 SGDLS and CDR2 YYNGEE. Reading from cysteine to phenylalanine, the CDR3 counts 13 amino acids. The only DNA kept is the CDR3, 39 bases in frame from the first base. The germline V end is reduced by 0 bases and the J end by 10 bases; junction bases left unmatched: 1. Remarks on this clone: Its antigen target is currently unknown. Base qualities are not recorded, but no much larger clone differs from it by a single base.

This receptor was identified in an adult in good health. Recombination linked TRBV9 to TRBJ2-1, and TRBD1 matches 10 of the central bases. The starting material was peripheral blood, obtained on day 0 of MenACWY control vaccination. The CDR3 has the sequence CASSVGDRGEQFF. The sequenced DNA is TGTGCCAGCAGCGTAGGGGACAGGGGCGAGCAGTTCTTC.